These 22 T cell receptor beta chains were sequenced from one sample in a study of cytomegalovirus exposure and HLA in healthy donors. Profiled with immunoSEQ multiplex PCR; TCRdb holds only in-frame clones, not every one. The sample contains more than 90,000 clones, approximately 90% of which appear only once. Sequenced: PBMCs. These TCRs come from a man aged 18 to 35 in good health and CMV-seropositive.

This chain links TRBV5-4 with TRBJ2-1, with 7 bases fitting TRBD1. After removal of 4 bases from V and 7 bases from J, the junction contained 11 bases not matched to a gene. Germline CDR1 reads SGHNT; CDR2 reads YYREEE (reference sequence). The CDR3 sequence is 15 residues long. CDR3 residues: CASSPGQSHENEQFF. The CDR3 DNA follows: TGTGCCAGCAGCCCGGGACAGTCCCACGAGAATGAGCAGTTCTTC.

CDR3 in amino acids: CASSLDGNLYEQYF. In DNA, the CDR3 is TGCGCCAGCAGCTTGGACGGTAATCTCTACGAGCAGTACTTC. J is TRBJ2-7 and V is TRBV5-1; no clear D. This CDR3 has 14 residues. V lost 0 bases to trimming and J lost 3 bases, with 10 bases between them. CDR1 and CDR2 from the germline V gene are SGHRS and YFSETQ.

In its sample, this clone was seen once. The chain employs TRBV7-9 and TRBJ1-3, with TRBD1 as a possible D gene (5 bases). Germline V gene sequence: CDR1 SEHNR, CDR2 FQNEAQ (reference sequence). V was cut by 5 bases and J by 6 bases, with 14 bases left in between. This CDR3 has 14 residues. The CDR3 nucleotides read TGTGCCAGCAGCCCGCGGGGGTTCGTAAACACCATATATTTT. Amino acids: CASSPRGFVNTIYF.

In regard to this clone: Other DNA sequences from this sample encode an identical CDR3 as well. The V call is TRBV18, the J call TRBJ2-2; D may be TRBD2 (5 bases). The V gene's germline CDR1 is KGHSH and CDR2 LQKENI. The CDR3 is 13 residues long. V was clipped by 3 bases and J by 5 bases, with 7 bases between them. The CDR3 sequence is CASSPTGTGELFF. Written as DNA, the CDR3 is TGTGCCAGCTCACCGACGGGGACCGGGGAGCTGTTTTTT.

The chain joins TRBV4-1 to TRBJ2-7, with 10 bases aligning to TRBD1. Germline V CDR1 and CDR2: MGHRA, YSYEKL. The CDR3 length is 18 residues. V shed 4 bases, J shed 1 base, and the junction held 13 bases outside the gene matches. The CDR3 DNA follows: TGCGCCAGCAGCCGGACTCGGGACAGGGGAATAGGGTCCTACGAGCAGTACTTC. This sequence encodes CASSRTRDRGIGSYEQYF.

The chain recombines TRBV5-4 with TRBJ2-3; 8 bases agree with TRBD2. The CDR3 runs 17 residues. Germline lookup yields CDR1 SGHNT and CDR2 YYREEE (reference sequence). After removal of 4 bases from V and 4 bases from J, the junction contained 14 bases not matched to a gene. CDR3 in DNA: TGTGCCAGCAGCCCTTATTCAGCGGGGGTTAAGGCAGATACGCAGTATTTT. This translates into CASSPYSAGVKADTQYF.

The rearrangement links TRBV5-1 to TRBJ2-3; TRBD2 matches 9 bases. J lost 6 bases, V lost 5 bases, and 4 bases had no gene match. The germline V gene encodes CDR1 SGHRS and CDR2 YFSETQ. CDR3 length: 13 amino acids. The CDR3 sequence: CASRASGVDTQYF. CDR3 DNA sequence: TGCGCCAGCAGGGCTAGCGGGGTGGATACGCAGTATTTT.

The chain has TRBV10-3 and TRBJ2-7; 11 bases line up with TRBD1. The J segment lost 3 bases and the V segment lost 3 bases, leaving 7 bases of the junction unmatched. The CDR3 consists of 16 residues. Germline loops: CDR1 ENHRY, CDR2 SYGVKD. CDR3 in DNA: TGTGCCATCAGTGACCCTTCTGGGACAGGGGGCTACGAGCAGTACTTC. Protein: CAISDPSGTGGYEQYF.

The table lists this clone with a few counts. This sequence joins TRBV19 and TRBJ2-7; D is possibly TRBD1 (6 bases). This CDR3 has 13 residues. From germline, CDR1 is LNHDA and CDR2 SQIVND (reference sequence). Trimming stripped 7 bases from V and 6 bases from J, with 16 bases between. The CDR3 DNA is TGTGCCAGTACCCAGGGGCGGTTTAGCGAGCAGTACTTC. Amino acids: CASTQGRFSEQYF. Filled out from reference TRBV19 and TRBJ2-7, the complete variable domain reads DGGITQSPKYLFRKEGQNVTLSCEQNLNHDAMYWYRQDPGQGLRLIYYSQIVNDFQKGDIAEGYSVSREKKESFPLTVTSAQKNPTAFYLCASTQGRFSEQYFGPGTRLTVT.

This clone has more than one count but fewer than ten. The chain joins TRBV28 to TRBJ1-6; D is ambiguous. Germline assignment: CDR1 MDHEN and CDR2 SYDVKM. The CDR3 contains 15 residues. Trimming took off 2 bases at V and 6 bases at J, with 11 bases between the two ends. CDR3 amino acids: CASSLPAGGNSPLHF. Written as DNA, the CDR3 is TGTGCCAGCAGTTTACCTGCGGGAGGTAATTCACCCCTCCACTTT. Based on the CDR3 plus reference TRBV28 and TRBJ1-6, the full variable domain is DVKVTQSSRYLVKRTGEKVFLECVQDMDHENMFWYRQDPGLGLRLIYFSYDVKMKEKGDIPEGYSVSREKKERFSLILESASTNQTSMYLCASSLPAGGNSPLHFGNGTRLTVT.

The chain recombines TRBV7-2 with TRBJ2-3; D is unclear. The germline V gene encodes CDR1 SGHTA and CDR2 FQGNSA. This CDR3 has 15 amino acids. The ends were cut back, 5 bases at V and 0 bases at J, with 12 bases in the middle. The CDR3 reads CASSATATSTDTQYF. The CDR3, as DNA: TGTGCCAGCAGCGCAACAGCTACTAGCACAGATACGCAGTATTTT.

This chain uses TRBV5-8 with TRBJ2-1; 9 positions agree with TRBD1. The CDR3 runs 13 residues. Germline V gene lookup returns CDR1 SGHTS and CDR2 YDEGEE. The J segment lost 8 bases and the V segment lost 4 bases, leaving 4 bases of the junction unmatched. The CDR3 here is CASSTDRGDEQFF. CDR3 nucleotides: TGTGCCAGCAGCACGGACAGGGGTGATGAGCAGTTCTTC. Drawing the rest from reference TRBV5-8 and TRBJ2-1, the complete variable domain is EAGVTQSPTHLIKTRGQQATLRCSPISGHTSVYWYQQALGLGLQFLLWYDEGEERNRGNFPPRFSGRQFPNYSSELNVNALELEDSALYLCASSTDRGDEQFFGPGTRLTVL.

This clone was picked up a small number of times. The CDR3 DNA reads as TGTGCCAGCAGTTTTGGACAGGGCTATGGCTACACCTTC. This sequence encodes CASSFGQGYGYTF. The J gene is TRBJ1-2, the V gene TRBV2; 8 positions agree with TRBD1. The length of the CDR3 is 13 residues. Germline V lookup: CDR1 SNHLY, CDR2 FYNNEI. The ends lost 5 bases at V and 4 bases at J; junction bases unmatched: 3.

The chain joins TRBV4-3 to TRBJ1-3; no reliable D call. Germline assignment: CDR1 LGHNA and CDR2 YSLEER. V lost 0 bases, J lost 7 bases, and 10 bases lay in between. CDR3 length: 14 amino acids. This CDR3 reads CASSQEGRRNTIYF. CDR3 DNA: TGCGCCAGCAGCCAAGAGGGCAGGAGGAACACCATATATTTT.

The genes are TRBV5-1 and TRBJ2-6; 7 positions match TRBD1. Germline V CDR1 and CDR2: SGHRS, YFSETQ. V shed 4 bases, J shed 0 bases, and the junction held 13 bases outside the gene matches. This CDR3 comprises 19 residues. Here the CDR3 DNA reads TGCGCCAGCAGCACAACAGGGGCCTCGGGGAGCTCTGGGGCCAACGTCCTGACTTTC. The encoded protein is CASSTTGASGSSGANVLTF.

The CDR3 region has the DNA TGTGCCAGCAGTGAAGTCAGGCGGGCTGAAGCTTTCTTT. This translates into CASSEVRRAEAFF. This chain joins TRBV6-1 and TRBJ1-1, with unresolved D. V was trimmed by 1 base and J by 6 bases, leaving 9 bases between them. Germline V gene lookup returns CDR1 MNHNS and CDR2 SASEGT. The CDR3 has 13 amino acids.

This clone has a single count. At one boundary the junction diverges from the germline segment, which might be a read error. The V and J genes are TRBV4-1 and TRBJ1-2; possibly TRBD1 for D (6 bases). The CDR3 has 15 residues. Germline lookup yields CDR1 MGHRA and CDR2 YSYEKL. CDR3 DNA: TGCGCCAGCACCCAATGGGGGGGGGCGGACTATGGCTACACCTTC. The encoded protein is CASTQWGGADYGYTF.

This clone was found once. V is TRBV7-9 and J is TRBJ2-2, with D tentatively TRBD1 (5 bases). Trimming pared 10 bases from V and 4 bases from J, leaving 19 bases between. This CDR3 comprises 15 residues. In germline, CDR1 is SEHNR, CDR2 FQNEAQ (reference sequence). The CDR3 loop is CANLLVAGLTGELFF. CDR3 DNA: TGTGCCAACCTCTTAGTGGCAGGGCTCACCGGGGAGCTGTTTTTT.

This clone was seen a single time. This chain joins TRBV5-1 and TRBJ2-1; the match to TRBD1 covers 7 bases. CDR1 SGHRS and CDR2 YFSETQ come from the germline V gene. J gave up 0 bases and V 3 bases, and 3 bases lay outside the gene matches. This CDR3 contains 15 residues. As DNA, the CDR3 is TGCGCCAGCAGCTCGACAGGGAGCTCCTACAATGAGCAGTTCTTC. Its protein is CASSSTGSSYNEQFF.

This chain joins TRBV7-9 and TRBJ1-6; D gene ambiguous. Per the germline V gene, CDR1 is SEHNR and CDR2 is FQNEAQ (reference sequence). The V end was cut by 6 bases, the J end by 7 bases, with 19 bases between. This CDR3 has 16 residues. In nucleotides, the CDR3 is TGTGCCAGCAGTCAAGCCGTTGGGCAGGCCAATTCACCCCTCCACTTT. As protein: CASSQAVGQANSPLHF.

V gene TRBV30 combines with J gene TRBJ1-1; 7 bases are a match to TRBD1. The V segment lost 7 bases and the J segment 1 base; nucleotides outside the gene matches: 3. The CDR3 contains 12 residues. Germline V gene sequence: CDR1 GTSNPN, CDR2 SVGIG (reference sequence). CDR3 DNA sequence: TGTGCCTCACAGGGGCAGAACACTGAAGCTTTCTTT. Protein product: CASQGQNTEAFF.

The chain combines TRBV18 with TRBJ1-2; TRBD1 matches 11 bases. V was clipped by 6 bases and J by 3 bases; unmatched bases: 0. The CDR3 length is 13 residues. Germline V gives CDR1 KGHSH, CDR2 LQKENI. CDR3 region: CASSGQGDYGYTF. The CDR3 nucleotides read TGTGCCAGCTCGGGACAGGGGGACTATGGCTACACCTTC.